A single sample gave rise to the 25 T cell receptor beta chains below, sequenced in a study of spatial heterogeneity in lung cancer. Time point given: sample taken at primary tumor resection. Material for sequencing was whole RNA from tumor, nontumor lung or frozen PBMC, left unsorted. TCRdb itself ran the 5' RACE reads through MiXCR, one entry per CDR3 protein. The profile covers some 39,000 distinct CDR3 sequences, with roughly 7.1% appearing a single time and roughly 45% taken by the ten largest. The material sequenced was PBMCs, taken at surgery. The receptors shown here come from a female donor with early-stage non-small cell lung cancer.

This chain joins TRBV11-2 and TRBJ2-1, with 8 positions matching TRBD2. Germline V CDR1 and CDR2: SGHAT, FQNNGV. V shed 3 bases, J shed 3 bases, and the junction held 7 bases outside the gene matches. The CDR3 totals 16 residues. CDR3 nucleotide sequence: TGTGCCAGCAGCTTGAAGCGGGGGCTAAACTACAATGAGCAGTTCTTC. Translation gives CASSLKRGLNYNEQFF.

Comment on this clonotype: A much larger clonotype is one base distant, so this may be a read error. This chain joins TRBV5-4 and TRBJ2-3; D unresolved. Germline loops: CDR1 SGHNT, CDR2 YYREEE (reference sequence). Trimming shortened V by 3 bases and J by 4 bases, and 9 bases separated the two germline ends. The CDR3 runs 13 residues. CDR3 loop: CASSSAGSDTQYF. Here the CDR3 DNA reads TGTGCCAGCAGCTCAGCCGGGTCAGATACGCAGTATTTT.

The chain is built from TRBV7-2 and TRBJ2-1; tentative D call: TRBD2 (6 bases). V lost 4 bases, J lost 4 bases, and 14 bases lay in between. Germline CDR1 and CDR2: SGHTA and FQGNSA. This CDR3 has 15 residues. The CDR3 DNA sequence: TGTGCCAGCAGCTACGGGGGAAACTCATACAATGAGCAGTTCTTC. Protein: CASSYGGNSYNEQFF.

This clonotype came up many times. This chain connects TRBV11-2 to TRBJ2-5, with 7 bases that match TRBD2. The CDR3 covers 16 residues. The germline V gene encodes CDR1 SGHAT and CDR2 FQNNGV. The V gene end was trimmed by 7 bases and the J gene end by 9 bases; junction bases not matched to a gene: 20. CDR3 nucleotide sequence: TGTGCCAGCACCGCCCCCTCAGGACTAGGGGCGTGGGCCCAGTACTTC. Residues: CASTAPSGLGAWAQYF. The full variable domain, its missing parts supplied by reference TRBV11-2 and TRBJ2-5, is EAGVAQSPRYKIIEKRQSVAFWCNPISGHATLYWYQQILGQGPKLLIQFQNNGVVDDSQLPKDRFSAERLKGVDSTLKIQPAKLEDSAVYLCASTAPSGLGAWAQYFGPGTRLLVL.

This clonotype was seen a handful of times. This chain links TRBV3-1 with TRBJ1-4; 8 bases fit TRBD1. The CDR3 runs to 16 residues. Trimming cost V 2 bases and J 7 bases; bases outside gene matches: 9. Germline lookup yields CDR1 LGHDT and CDR2 YNNKEL (reference sequence). CDR3: CASSQLDRAESEKLFF. The CDR3 region has the DNA TGTGCCAGCAGCCAACTGGACAGGGCGGAGAGTGAAAAACTGTTTTTT.

This clonotype appeared a few times. V gene TRBV5-1 combines with J gene TRBJ2-5; D is uncertain. Germline CDR1 SGHRS, CDR2 YFSETQ. The CDR3 is 17 residues long. Trimming shortened V by 4 bases and J by 0 bases, and 19 bases separated the two germline ends. CDR3: CASSRLKVATNQETQYF. DNA of the CDR3: TGCGCCAGCAGCCGTCTCAAGGTGGCTACCAACCAAGAGACCCAGTACTTC. Together with reference TRBV5-1 and TRBJ2-5, the CDR3 gives the full variable domain: KAGVTQTPRYLIKTRGQQVTLSCSPISGHRSVSWYQQTPGQGLQFLFEYFSETQRNKGNFPGRFSGRQFSNSRSEMNVSTLELGDSALYLCASSRLKVATNQETQYFGPGTRLLVL.

This clonotype was counted ten times or more. V gene TRBV4-3 combines with J gene TRBJ1-2; TRBD1 matches at 9 bases. V shed 4 bases, J shed 2 bases, and the junction held 17 bases outside the gene matches. The CDR3 covers 19 residues. The V gene's germline CDR1 is LGHNA and CDR2 YSLEER. The CDR3, as DNA: TGCGCCAGCAGCCGAAAGATCGTAGGCTATGGACAGGGGAACTATGGCTACACCTTC. Amino acids: CASSRKIVGYGQGNYGYTF.

This clonotype occurred a few times. The V call is TRBV20-1, the J call TRBJ1-1; TRBD1 matches 10 bases. Trimming cost V 6 bases and J 13 bases; bases outside gene matches: 5. This CDR3 spans 10 amino acids. Looked up from germline, CDR1 is DFQATT and CDR2 is SNEGSKA (reference sequence). The CDR3 DNA reads as TGCAGTGCGACCGACAGGGGGCATTTCTTT. Residues: CSATDRGHFF.

This clonotype was counted only a few times. J is TRBJ2-3 and V is TRBV12-3 or TRBV12-4, with 9 bases matching TRBD2. This CDR3 has 18 amino acids. The J segment lost 1 base and the V segment lost 3 bases, leaving 11 bases of the junction unmatched. The CDR3 DNA sequence: TGTGCCAGCAGTTTGAGGCGGGGGGGCCAAGTTGGCACAGATACGCAGTATTTT. Translated, it gives CASSLRRGGQVGTDTQYF.

This clonotype has at least ten counts. The gene calls are TRBV10-2 and TRBJ2-1, with D possibly matching TRBD2 (6 bases). Germline-derived CDR1 and CDR2 are WSHSY and SAAADI. Trimming pared 4 bases from V and 0 bases from J, leaving 10 bases between. The CDR3 runs 15 residues. DNA of the CDR3: TGCGCCAGCAGTGTAGGGACTCCCTCCTACAATGAGCAGTTCTTC. As protein: CASSVGTPSYNEQFF.

This clonotype came up many times. The genes are TRBV6-2 or TRBV6-3 and TRBJ2-3; D possibly corresponds to TRBD2 (6 bases). Germline V gives CDR1 MNHEY, CDR2 SVGEGT. Trimming shortened V by 8 bases and J by 2 bases, and 17 bases separated the two germline ends. The CDR3 loop spans 15 amino acids. The CDR3 reads CASLGTLENTDTQYF. The DNA of the CDR3 is TGTGCCAGCCTCGGGACTCTCGAGAACACAGATACGCAGTATTTT.

This clonotype appeared many times. V gene TRBV28 combines with J gene TRBJ2-7, with D uncertain. Trimming pared 5 bases from V and 6 bases from J, leaving 11 bases between. Germline lookup yields CDR1 MDHEN and CDR2 SYDVKM. CDR3 length equals 12 residues. Here the CDR3 reads CASSNLGFEQYF. In DNA, the CDR3 is TGTGCCAGCAGTAACCTAGGGTTCGAGCAGTACTTC.

This clonotype was observed many times. The J gene is TRBJ1-5, the V gene TRBV4-1, with D perhaps TRBD1 (6 bases). Germline values: CDR1 MGHRA, CDR2 YSYEKL. This CDR3 is built from 17 residues. Trimming pared 0 bases from V and 2 bases from J, leaving 14 bases between. The CDR3 nucleotides are TGCGCCAGCAGCCAAGATCTACAGGGCCGGGGCAATCAGCCCCAGCATTTT. Its protein is CASSQDLQGRGNQPQHF.

This clonotype was found many times. The chain has TRBV5-6 and TRBJ1-2; D is ambiguous. V gave up 1 base and J gave up 6 bases, with 10 bases separating them. Germline V CDR1 and CDR2: SGHDT, YYEEEE. The CDR3 is 13 amino acids. The CDR3 bases are TGTGCCAGCAGCTTGCGGTCCACTGATGGCTACACCTTC. It specifies CASSLRSTDGYTF.

CDR3 DNA sequence: TGTGCCAGCAGTTTATTACCAGGGAAGTCCTACGAGCAGTACTTC. Protein product: CASSLLPGKSYEQYF. The rearrangement joins TRBV28 to TRBJ2-7, with D tentatively TRBD1 (5 bases). The CDR3 is 15 amino acids. V lost 1 base to trimming and J lost 1 base, with 11 bases between them. Germline assignment: CDR1 MDHEN and CDR2 SYDVKM.

The V gene is TRBV10-1, the J gene TRBJ1-1, with D hard to call. Trimming took off 7 bases at V and 5 bases at J, with 14 bases between the two ends. The CDR3 is 13 amino acids. Germline V gives CDR1 WNHNN, CDR2 SYGVQD (reference sequence). The CDR3 spells CASTQSLGTEAFF. The CDR3 DNA reads TGCGCCAGCACCCAGAGTTTAGGGACTGAAGCTTTCTTT.

The chain combines TRBV6-5 with TRBJ2-7, with TRBD1 matching 9 bases. CDR1 and CDR2 (germline): MNHEY, SVGAGI. This CDR3 comprises 15 residues. V gave up 7 bases and J gave up 7 bases; unmatched junction bases: 14. The CDR3 DNA reads as TGTGCCAGCACAGTTGACAGGGGGGTAAATGAGGAGCAGTACTTC. Translating it yields CASTVDRGVNEEQYF.

This clonotype was observed at least ten times. This rearrangement joins TRBV4-2 to TRBJ2-2, with D unresolved. The V and J ends lost 0 bases and 5 bases respectively, with 10 bases between them. This CDR3 contains 15 residues. Germline CDR1 reads LGHNA; CDR2 reads YNFKEQ. CDR3 in amino acids: CASSQDRMGTGELFF. As DNA, the CDR3 is TGTGCCAGCAGCCAAGACCGCATGGGAACCGGGGAGCTGTTTTTT.

In its sample, this clonotype was seen a few times. The chain links TRBV2 to TRBJ1-1, with D uncertain. CDR1 is SNHLY, CDR2 FYNNEI, per germline. The CDR3 covers 10 residues. V dropped 7 bases and J dropped 5 bases, with 5 bases sitting between them. In nucleotides, the CDR3 is TGTGCCAGCATAAGTACTGAAGCTTTCTTT. Its translation: CASISTEAFF.

This clonotype was seen at least ten times. V is TRBV12-3 or TRBV12-4 and J is TRBJ1-1; D is uncertain. V was pared by 6 bases and J by 0 bases, with 8 bases between. This CDR3 has 13 residues. This CDR3 reads CASRRRMNTEAFF. The CDR3 DNA is TGTGCCAGCAGAAGGCGGATGAACACTGAAGCTTTCTTT.

This clonotype was seen ten or more times. V is TRBV3-1 and J is TRBJ2-1; D is unclear. Germline V CDR1 and CDR2: LGHDT, YNNKEL (reference sequence). The CDR3 length is 12 residues. Trimming stripped 4 bases from V and 7 bases from J, with 8 bases between. The CDR3 protein is CASSPFGNEQFF. For the CDR3, the DNA is TGTGCCAGCAGCCCTTTTGGGAATGAGCAGTTCTTC.

There are many counts of this clonotype. J is TRBJ1-6 and V is TRBV2; TRBD1 matches 9 bases. The ends lost 7 bases at V and 0 bases at J; junction bases unmatched: 4. Per germline, CDR1 SNHLY and CDR2 FYNNEI. CDR3 size: 16 residues. The CDR3 region has the DNA TGTGCCAGCAAAGGGACAGGGAGCTCCTATAATTCACCCCTCCACTTT. It is translated as CASKGTGSSYNSPLHF.

This clonotype was counted many times. The CDR3 bases are TGTGCCAGCAGTGAACAGGGACTAGCGACAGATACGCAGTATTTT. It specifies CASSEQGLATDTQYF. J is TRBJ2-3 and V is TRBV2; 10 bases fit TRBD2. The germline V gene has CDR1 SNHLY and CDR2 FYNNEI. The junction had 2 bases not matched to a gene; V was cut back by 2 bases and J by 3 bases. This CDR3 has 15 amino acids.

This clonotype was counted many times. This chain uses TRBV20-1 with TRBJ1-5; maybe TRBD1 (5 bases). V was cut by 1 base and J by 6 bases, with 13 bases left in between. CDR3 length: 14 residues. The germline gives CDR1 DFQATT, CDR2 SNEGSKA (reference sequence). The CDR3 DNA follows: TGCAGTGCTAGAGGGGGGGGAGATACTCAGCCCCAGCATTTT. The encoded protein is CSARGGGDTQPQHF.

This clonotype has ten or more counts. The chain links TRBV7-8 to TRBJ2-7; TRBD1 aligns across 7 bases. Trimming took 2 bases from V and 3 from J; bases not matched to a gene: 13. Per germline, CDR1 SGHVS and CDR2 FQNEAQ. The CDR3 spans 17 residues. The CDR3 protein is CASSLMGAGGRNYEQYF. The CDR3, as DNA: TGTGCCAGCAGCTTAATGGGGGCAGGGGGTCGGAACTACGAGCAGTACTTC.